The 32 T cell receptor beta chains given below trace back to one sample, sequenced in a study of CD8+ T cells in alopecia areata. The authors extracted RNA and reverse transcribed it into cDNA as the sequencing template. Data came from immunoSEQ multiplex PCR; TCRdb stores just in-frame clones and leaves some out. The sample carries roughly 100,000 clones, roughly three fifths recorded once. Stated treatment: oral pan-JAK inhibitor, 5-10 mg twice daily. Material: CD8+ T cells sorted from blood, obtained at approximately week 55, from a patient treated with tofacitinib. These TCRs come from a human donor with alopecia areata.

This clone was picked up a small number of times. The gene calls are TRBV4-1 and TRBJ2-1, with D uncertain. V lost 4 bases to trimming and J lost 3 bases, with 13 bases between them. This CDR3 region has 15 residues. Germline V gene data show CDR1 as MGHRA and CDR2 as YSYEKL. The CDR3 sequence: CASSPWTDNYNEQFF. The CDR3 DNA sequence: TGCGCCAGCAGCCCCTGGACCGATAACTACAATGAGCAGTTCTTC.

This clone was recorded a few times. V gene TRBV7-3 combines with J gene TRBJ2-7; tentative D call: TRBD1 (7 bases). The V and J ends lost 4 bases and 6 bases respectively, with 10 bases between them. CDR1 SGHTA and CDR2 FQGTGA come from the germline V gene. The CDR3 is 12 amino acids. Here the CDR3 reads CASSYQGGEQYF. As DNA, the CDR3 is TGTGCCAGCAGCTACCAGGGGGGCGAGCAGTACTTC.

CDR3 nucleotides: TGTGCCAGCAGTTTCCTTGCGGGGTACACAGATACGCAGTATTTT. Its translation: CASSFLAGYTDTQYF. This sequence joins TRBV27 and TRBJ2-3, with D possibly TRBD2 on 6 matching bases. Trimming stripped 3 bases from V and 2 bases from J, with 12 bases between. Germline-derived CDR1 and CDR2 are MNHEY and SMNVEV (reference sequence). CDR3 length: 15 amino acids.

In regard to this clone: Different DNA sequences within this sample yield the same CDR3. The V and J genes are TRBV7-9 and TRBJ2-7; no firm D call. The CDR3 is made up of 11 amino acids. The V end lost 2 bases, the J end lost 4 bases, and 3 bases lay between the germline ends. Per germline, CDR1 SEHNR and CDR2 FQNEAQ (reference sequence). Here the CDR3 DNA reads TGTGCCAGCAGCTTAAATTACGAGCAGTACTTC. It translates to CASSLNYEQYF.

This sequence joins TRBV19 and TRBJ2-5; D might be TRBD2 (6 bases). V lost 5 bases, J lost 7 bases, and 17 bases lay in between. Germline loops: CDR1 LNHDA, CDR2 SQIVND (reference sequence). This CDR3 region has 14 residues. The chain's CDR3 is CASSSPGDPWTQYF. The CDR3 DNA reads as TGTGCCAGTAGTTCTCCGGGGGACCCTTGGACCCAGTACTTC.

The J gene is TRBJ1-2, the V gene TRBV4-1, with 11 bases that match TRBD1. The germline V gene encodes CDR1 MGHRA and CDR2 YSYEKL. This CDR3 is 16 amino acids long. J was trimmed by 0 bases and V by 2 bases; bases with no gene match: 2. The CDR3 loop reads CASSQTDRGPNYGYTF. The CDR3 DNA is TGCGCCAGCAGCCAAACGGACAGGGGGCCTAACTATGGCTACACCTTC.

V is TRBV29-1 and J is TRBJ1-5; the D is unclear. CDR1 is SQVTM and CDR2 is ANQGSEA in the germline V gene. Trimming shortened V by 6 bases and J by 5 bases, and 11 bases separated the two germline ends. This CDR3 spans 12 amino acids. The CDR3 here is CSVGSGDQPQHF. The DNA of the CDR3 is TGCAGCGTGGGATCTGGCGATCAGCCCCAGCATTTT.

The genes are TRBV5-1 and TRBJ2-7; D not certain. Per germline, CDR1 SGHRS and CDR2 YFSETQ. Trimming took off 4 bases at V and 2 bases at J, with 7 bases between the two ends. This CDR3 comprises 12 residues. The CDR3 bases are TGCGCCAGCAGCACCGAAACCTACGAGCAGTACTTC. This codes for CASSTETYEQYF.

J is TRBJ2-3 and V is TRBV2, with a possible D match to TRBD2 (5 bases). CDR3 length equals 16 residues. V was shortened by 3 bases and J by 0 bases, with 13 bases between the two germline ends. Germline CDR1 and CDR2: SNHLY and FYNNEI. The chain's CDR3 is CASSETTTSSTDTQYF. CDR3 coding DNA: TGTGCCAGCAGTGAGACTACTACTTCTAGCACAGATACGCAGTATTTT.

The chain links TRBV5-1 to TRBJ1-1; D call uncertain. The CDR3 runs to 15 residues. In germline, CDR1 is SGHRS, CDR2 YFSETQ. V was shortened by 1 base and J by 1 base, with 11 bases between the two germline ends. The CDR3 spells CASSLLYLGNTEAFF. CDR3 sequence (DNA): TGCGCCAGCAGCTTGTTGTATTTGGGGAACACTGAAGCTTTCTTT.

This chain links TRBV27 with TRBJ1-1, with D maybe TRBD1 (5 bases). The V end was cut by 7 bases, the J end by 3 bases, with 15 bases between. Germline-derived CDR1 and CDR2 are MNHEY and SMNVEV (reference sequence). The CDR3 sequence is 14 residues long. The CDR3 region is CASKGVGDHTEAFF. As DNA, the CDR3 is TGTGCCAGCAAGGGCGTGGGGGATCACACTGAAGCTTTCTTT.

Only a few counts were recorded for this clone. The chain couples TRBV7-9 to TRBJ1-2; no clear D gene. V dropped 0 bases and J dropped 2 bases, with 4 bases sitting between them. Looked up from germline, CDR1 is SEHNR and CDR2 is FQNEAQ (reference sequence). CDR3 length equals 13 residues. CDR3 region: CASSLAENYGYTF. The DNA for the CDR3 is TGTGCCAGCAGCTTAGCAGAGAACTATGGCTACACCTTC. Using reference TRBV7-9 and TRBJ1-2 for the parts outside the CDR3, the full variable domain is DTGVSQNPRHKITKRGQNVTFRCDPISEHNRLYWYRQTLGQGPEFLTYFQNEAQLEKSRLLSDRFSAERPKGSFSTLEIQRTEQGDSAMYLCASSLAENYGYTFGSGTRLTVV.

The chain couples TRBV6-5 to TRBJ2-1, with 9 bases that match TRBD1. V was clipped by 4 bases and J by 4 bases; unmatched bases: 8. The V gene's germline CDR1 is MNHEY and CDR2 SVGAGI. The CDR3 runs to 16 residues. Here the CDR3 DNA reads TGTGCCAGCAGTTCTAAGGGACAGGGACTATACAATGAGCAGTTCTTC. This translates into CASSSKGQGLYNEQFF.

The chain joins TRBV4-1 to TRBJ1-2, with D possibly being TRBD1 (5 bases). Trimming cost V 0 bases and J 8 bases, with 13 bases left between them. The CDR3 consists of 14 residues. CDR1 is MGHRA, CDR2 YSYEKL, per germline. In nucleotides, the CDR3 is TGCGCCAGCAGCCAAGACCCCGGGACGGGGGGCTACACCTTC. Protein sequence: CASSQDPGTGGYTF.

This clone was picked up a small number of times. The chain couples TRBV14 to TRBJ2-1; D gene uncertain. Germline CDR1 and CDR2: SGHDN and FVKESK. Trimming removed 6 bases from V and 7 bases from J, with 7 bases in between. The CDR3 length is 11 residues. The CDR3 DNA reads as TGTGCCAGCAGTCGAGTGAATGAGCAGTTCTTC. As protein: CASSRVNEQFF.

This chain links TRBV14 with TRBJ1-2; D unclear. CDR1 is SGHDN, CDR2 FVKESK, per germline. This CDR3 spans 12 amino acids. The ends were cut back, 3 bases at V and 4 bases at J, with 6 bases in the middle. The CDR3 here is CASSQGAYGYTF. Written as DNA, the CDR3 is TGTGCCAGCAGCCAGGGCGCCTATGGCTACACCTTC.

As for this clone: Additional DNA sequences in this sample encode the identical CDR3. The rearrangement links TRBV5-1 to TRBJ1-1; D unresolved. The CDR3 contains 13 residues. Trimming took 2 bases from V and 1 from J, leaving 6 bases between them. Germline CDR1 and CDR2: SGHRS and YFSETQ. The CDR3 DNA reads TGCGCCAGCAGCTTTTACAGGAACACTGAAGCTTTCTTT. This gives the protein CASSFYRNTEAFF.

To note about this clone: A far larger clone is a single base away, which makes a read error likely. The CDR3 ends on some other residue instead of the conserved phenylalanine or tryptophan, so this is likely a read error. The chain recombines TRBV14 with TRBJ2-7, with D possibly matching TRBD1 (6 bases). Germline V lookup: CDR1 SGHDN, CDR2 FVKESK. V dropped 3 bases and J dropped 2 bases, with 11 bases sitting between them. The CDR3 is 14 residues long. The DNA of the CDR3 is TGTGCCAGCAGCCACCTACGACAGGCCTACGAGCAGTACCTC. The encoded protein is CASSHLRQAYEQYL.

In its sample, this clone was seen a few times. The chain is built from TRBV6-4 and TRBJ1-5, with D possibly being TRBD1 (5 bases). The CDR3 runs 13 residues. Looked up from germline, CDR1 is MRHNA and CDR2 is SNTAGT. V was cut by 3 bases and J by 3 bases, with 6 bases left in between. DNA of the CDR3: TGTGCCAGCAGTGAACAGGTCAATCAGCCCCAGCATTTT. Protein: CASSEQVNQPQHF.

The V and J genes are TRBV19 and TRBJ1-1, with D maybe TRBD1 (5 bases). V dropped 3 bases and J dropped 1 base, with 12 bases sitting between them. Germline values: CDR1 LNHDA, CDR2 SQIVND (reference sequence). The CDR3 is 15 residues long. DNA of the CDR3: TGTGCCAGTAGTATTCCCGGGACCGCGAACACTGAAGCTTTCTTT. It encodes CASSIPGTANTEAFF.

V and J are TRBV30 and TRBJ1-6; D is ambiguous. This CDR3 region has 13 residues. V dropped 4 bases and J dropped 5 bases, with 9 bases sitting between them. Germline V gene sequence: CDR1 GTSNPN, CDR2 SVGIG (reference sequence). The CDR3: CAWKNFDNSPLHF. The CDR3, as DNA: TGTGCCTGGAAGAACTTCGATAATTCACCCCTCCACTTT. Filled out from reference TRBV30 and TRBJ1-6, the complete variable domain reads SQTIHQWPATLVQPVGSPLSLECTVEGTSNPNLYWYRQAAGRGLQLLFYSVGIGQISSEVPQNLSASRPQDRQFILSSKKLLLSDSGFYLCAWKNFDNSPLHFGNGTRLTVT.

In its sample, this clone was seen once. The chain recombines TRBV7-9 with TRBJ1-5; tentative D call: TRBD1 (5 bases). V lost 0 bases, J lost 2 bases, and 5 bases lay in between. CDR3 length equals 14 residues. Germline V gene sequence: CDR1 SEHNR, CDR2 FQNEAQ (reference sequence). The CDR3 reads CASSLAGGNQPQHF. CDR3 nucleotides: TGTGCCAGCAGCTTAGCGGGGGGCAATCAGCCCCAGCATTTT.

The rearrangement uses TRBV19 and TRBJ1-6; possible D gene TRBD1, 6 bases. Trimming removed 7 bases from V and 10 bases from J, with 14 bases in between. The germline V gene has CDR1 LNHDA and CDR2 SQIVND (reference sequence). The CDR3 runs 13 residues. Here the CDR3 reads CASKPGANSPLHF. The CDR3 DNA sequence: TGTGCCAGTAAGCCAGGGGCAAACTCACCCCTCCACTTT.

This chain connects TRBV15 to TRBJ1-5; no clear D gene. The CDR3 spans 15 residues. V lost 5 bases and J 9 bases, leaving 20 bases between the germline ends. The germline CDR1 and CDR2 sequences are LNHNV and YYDKDF (reference sequence). CDR3: CATSLRNPREWPQHF. The CDR3, as DNA: TGTGCCACCAGCCTCCGCAACCCCCGGGAGTGGCCCCAGCATTTT.

V is TRBV11-2 and J is TRBJ2-4; D gene uncertain. Per germline, CDR1 SGHAT and CDR2 FQNNGV. The CDR3 has 14 residues. V lost 1 base and J lost 5, with 9 bases in between. This CDR3 is CASSLGWGQNIQYF. CDR3 coding DNA: TGTGCCAGCAGCTTAGGATGGGGTCAAAACATTCAGTACTTC. The variable domain in full, with the rest retrieved from reference TRBV11-2 and TRBJ2-4, is EAGVAQSPRYKIIEKRQSVAFWCNPISGHATLYWYQQILGQGPKLLIQFQNNGVVDDSQLPKDRFSAERLKGVDSTLKIQPAKLEDSAVYLCASSLGWGQNIQYFGAGTRLSVL.

The chain has TRBV30 and TRBJ2-7, with D hard to call. Trimming removed 6 bases at V and 6 bases at J, with 15 bases between. The CDR3 runs to 12 residues. Germline V gene data show CDR1 as GTSNPN and CDR2 as SVGIG (reference sequence). In DNA, the CDR3 is TGTGCCTGCTTTGTCTTGGCTGGCGAGCAGTACTTC. Amino acids: CACFVLAGEQYF.

This clone was counted a few times. V gene TRBV5-6 combines with J gene TRBJ1-4; TRBD1 is a possible D gene (5 bases). The CDR3 extends over 15 amino acids. Germline values: CDR1 SGHDT, CDR2 YYEEEE. Trimming removed 4 bases from V and 5 bases from J, with 15 bases in between. The CDR3 nucleotides are TGTGCCAGCAGCATAGGAGGGGCAGAGAATGAAAAACTGTTTTTT. Amino acid sequence: CASSIGGAENEKLFF.

This chain links TRBV12-5 with TRBJ1-5; D perhaps matches TRBD1 (5 bases). The V end was cut by 4 bases, the J end by 1 base, with 8 bases between. Per the germline V gene, CDR1 is LGHNT and CDR2 is FRNRAP. CDR3 length: 14 amino acids. The CDR3 region has the DNA TGTGCTAGTGGTTGGGGCAGGAGCAATCAGCCCCAGCATTTT. Its translation: CASGWGRSNQPQHF.

This rearrangement joins TRBV7-9 to TRBJ2-7; TRBD2 matches 9 bases. This CDR3 contains 18 residues. The V gene's germline CDR1 is SEHNR and CDR2 FQNEAQ (reference sequence). Trimming cost V 4 bases and J 2 bases; bases outside gene matches: 15. Here the CDR3 DNA reads TGTGCCAGCAGCTCTTCAAACTCACCGGGACTAGCCGCCTACGAGCAGTACTTC. Its translation is CASSSSNSPGLAAYEQYF. The variable domain in full, completed from reference TRBV7-9 and TRBJ2-7, reads DTGVSQNPRHKITKRGQNVTFRCDPISEHNRLYWYRQTLGQGPEFLTYFQNEAQLEKSRLLSDRFSAERPKGSFSTLEIQRTEQGDSAMYLCASSSSNSPGLAAYEQYFGPGTRLTVT.

The chain uses TRBV5-6 and TRBJ2-1; 13 bases are a match to TRBD2. V shed 6 bases, J shed 7 bases, and the junction held 4 bases outside the gene matches. This CDR3 spans 14 amino acids. Germline-derived CDR1 and CDR2 are SGHDT and YYEEEE. The CDR3 coding sequence is TGTGCCAGCACCCAGGGACTAGCGGGGAATGAGCAGTTCTTC. This gives the protein CASTQGLAGNEQFF. Filled out from reference TRBV5-6 and TRBJ2-1, the complete variable domain reads DAGVTQSPTHLIKTRGQQVTLRCSPKSGHDTVSWYQQALGQGPQFIFQYYEEEERQRGNFPDRFSGHQFPNYSSELNVNALLLGDSALYLCASTQGLAGNEQFFGPGTRLTVL.

This clone has just a few counts. The chain couples TRBV7-3 to TRBJ2-1; D gene ambiguous. The CDR3 length is 15 residues. The germline CDR1 and CDR2 sequences are SGHTA and FQGTGA. Trimming removed 2 bases from V and 5 bases from J, with 13 bases in between. The CDR3 DNA reads TGTGCCAGCAGCTTATCGGCCAATCTCAACAATGAGCAGTTCTTC. It yields the protein CASSLSANLNNEQFF.

CDR3 coding DNA: TGCAGCGTGGGTCGGGGCGACGGCTACACCTTC. This gives the protein CSVGRGDGYTF. The chain combines TRBV29-1 with TRBJ1-2; D may be TRBD1 (5 bases). The CDR3 loop spans 11 amino acids. V was trimmed by 6 bases and J by 8 bases, leaving 13 bases between them. The germline V gene encodes CDR1 SQVTM and CDR2 ANQGSEA.